This T cell receptor (beta chain) was identified in a study of OX40 agonist ivuxolimab in advanced cancers. About the study: Three individuals attained partial responses, comprising one hepatocellular carcinoma case and two cutaneous melanoma cases.

The data were produced by immunoSEQ multiplex PCR, yet TCRdb's version contains in-frame clones alone and is incomplete. Altogether some 54,000 clones are present, roughly 82% being singletons, with the ten largest covering 6.3%. In regard to this clone: Its specificity is unknown.

Study findings and constraints: Patients who responded partially at 0.1-3.0 mg/kg showed clonal expansion ranking among the lowest. Also present in some nonresponders was a low level of normalized T-cell clonal expansion. In general, CD8+ T cells held more expanded clones than CD4+ did, on average.

V lost 2 bases to trimming and J lost 4 bases; unmatched junction nucleotides: 1. This CDR3 spans 13 amino acids. Germline values: CDR1 SEHNR, CDR2 FQNEAQ (reference sequence). This receptor was taken from an adult with an advanced solid tumor such as melanoma, head and neck, liver or kidney cancer. This sample comprised CD4+ or CD8+ T cells sorted from blood, obtained in a trial of the OX40 agonist ivuxolimab. The J gene is TRBJ2-5, the V gene TRBV7-9; 7 bases map to TRBD2. The CDR3 DNA follows: TGTGCCAGCAGCTTAACGGGAGGAGAGACCCAGTACTTC. This gives the protein CASSLTGGETQYF.